This entry features one T cell receptor (beta chain) sequence. Its antigen remains unknown. Mouse germline and gene names are used. The CDR3 is cut off 1 residue early in the read; its end comes from the germline J gene. Clones were read by immunoSEQ multiplex PCR, and TCRdb kept only the in-frame ones, dropping some. The sample consists of approximately 8,200 clones, around 40% of them appearing once. These data are taken from a study of tissue T cells after allogeneic stem cell transplantation. Looked up from germline, CDR1 is KGHPV and CDR2 is FQNQEV (reference sequence). The CDR3 extends over 12 amino acids. Trimming took 5 bases from V and 0 from J, leaving 3 bases between them. General observations from the study: Motif-based clustering found tissue-specific repertoire signatures shared across patients, though few clones were shared.

The sample's time point: mouse harvest day 7 after allogeneic transplant. The graft held 10^6 splenic CD5+ T cells and 10^7 T-cell-depleted bone marrow cells. B6 (H2b) cells into BALB/c (H2d) mice; tissues taken at day 7 or 14. Sequencing was performed on skin. V and J are TRBV26 and TRBJ2-3; D is unresolved. The receptor was derived from a female BALB/c mouse given C57BL/6 T cells with graft-versus-host disease after an allogeneic hematopoietic cell transplant. The CDR3 is CASSKSAETLYF. Incomplete CDR3 DNA: TGTGCCAGCAGTAAGAGTGCAGAAACGCTGTAT. Supplemented by reference TRBV26 and TRBJ2-3, the full variable domain reads NSKVIQTPRYLVKGQGQKAKMRCIPEKGHPVVFWYQQNKNNEFKFLINFQNQEVLQQIDMTEKRFSAECPSNSPCSLEIQSSEAGDSALYLCASSKSAETLYFGSGTRLTVL.